This TCR beta chain was identified during a study of blood T cells in healthy people across ages. In the case of this clonotype: Its target is not known.

V shed 0 bases and J shed 5 bases, with 13 bases lying between them. The CDR3 has 15 amino acids. Germline CDR1 SGHAT, CDR2 FQNNGV. Whole-study findings and limits: With naive T cell percentage, TCR beta diversity showed a strong correlation.

A second about 7 to 11 cycle PCR used barcoded and J-beta primers. Via MiXCR, TCRdb re-called the 5' RACE reads, giving one row per CDR3 protein. This table holds under 800,000 distinct CDR3 sequences, about 42% found once. The rearrangement joins TRBV11-2 to TRBJ1-2; D unclear. This TCR was sampled from a woman aged 55 to 70 in good health. The material sequenced was blood. CDR3 protein: CASSLDGQRAYGYTF. The CDR3 nucleotides read TGTGCCAGCAGCTTAGATGGGCAAAGGGCGTATGGCTACACCTTC.